The present T cell receptor beta chain was sequenced within a study of cytomegalovirus exposure and HLA in healthy donors. Looked up from germline, CDR1 is SNHLY and CDR2 is FYNNEI. V lost 7 bases, J lost 12 bases, and 12 bases stayed unmatched. The CDR3 has 13 amino acids. Primers for the PCR totalled 60 Vbeta and 13 Jbeta. Clones were read by immunoSEQ multiplex PCR, and TCRdb kept only the in-frame ones, dropping some. This sample's table reports about 67,000 clones. Points from the study as a whole: As a later analysis showed, a missense DCLRE1C variant was linked to trimming of TCR beta V- and J-genes. Among the CMV-associated chains, a few were confirmed in vitro as specific for CMV antigens.

A note on this clone: Its antigen remains unidentified.

The source material was PBMCs. This sequence joins TRBV2 and TRBJ2-5; 9 nucleotides match TRBD1. The TCR comes from a woman in her 30s in good health and CMV-seronegative. CDR3 nucleotides: TGTGCCAGCAAGGTAGAACAGGGGGCGGCCGAGTACTTC. Protein: CASKVEQGAAEYF.